The 24 T cell receptor beta chains given below trace back to one sample, sequenced in a study of cytomegalovirus exposure and HLA in healthy donors. The primer mix had 60 Vbeta and 13 Jbeta primers. Clones were sequenced by immunoSEQ multiplex PCR, and TCRdb holds only the in-frame ones, with some missing. The sample carries 130,000 or so clones, 77% recorded once. The sequenced material came from PBMCs. These receptors were taken from a female donor in good health and CMV-seronegative.

The chain recombines TRBV25-1 with TRBJ1-2; 10 bases fit TRBD1. J was trimmed by 6 bases and V by 8 bases; bases with no gene match: 6. The length of the CDR3 is 13 residues. In germline, CDR1 is MGHDK, CDR2 SYGVNS. The CDR3 loop is CASRLTGGHGYTF. CDR3 DNA sequence: TGTGCCAGCCGCCTGACAGGGGGCCATGGCTACACCTTC.

This clone came up a few times. J is TRBJ1-2 and V is TRBV6-1, with D possibly TRBD1 on 5 matching bases. This CDR3 has 16 residues. Germline CDR1 MNHNS, CDR2 SASEGT. The V gene lost 3 bases and the J gene lost 0 bases, with 14 bases spanning the gap. The CDR3 DNA sequence: TGTGCCAGCAGTGAGGGGGGAACACTAGCTAACTATGGCTACACCTTC. Protein: CASSEGGTLANYGYTF.

The V call is TRBV7-9, the J call TRBJ1-1, with D unresolved. This CDR3 has 12 residues. Per germline, CDR1 SEHNR and CDR2 FQNEAQ (reference sequence). With 4 bases removed from V and 7 bases from J, the gap between germline ends came to 10 bases. The CDR3 loop is CASSSGRSEAFF. The CDR3 nucleotides read TGTGCCAGCAGCTCTGGGAGGAGTGAAGCTTTCTTT.

J is TRBJ1-4 and V is TRBV15; 8 nucleotides align to TRBD1. CDR1 and CDR2 (germline): LNHNV, YYDKDF (reference sequence). The V and J ends lost 3 bases and 4 bases, in that order; junction bases with no gene match: 1. The CDR3 covers 14 residues. The DNA for the CDR3 is TGTGCCACCAGCAGGGACAGGGTTAATGAAAAACTGTTTTTT. Amino acids: CATSRDRVNEKLFF.

The V gene is TRBV28, the J gene TRBJ1-1; D not certain. Trimming pared 4 bases from V and 10 bases from J, leaving 13 bases between. There are 12 residues in the CDR3. CDR1 MDHEN and CDR2 SYDVKM come from the germline V gene. CDR3 protein: CASSYSGTGAFF. The CDR3 nucleotides read TGTGCCAGCAGTTACTCCGGTACCGGAGCTTTCTTT.

The rearrangement joins TRBV5-1 to TRBJ2-1, with D perhaps matching TRBD2 (6 bases). This CDR3 region has 14 residues. V was trimmed by 2 bases and J by 6 bases, leaving 12 bases between them. Germline V gene data show CDR1 as SGHRS and CDR2 as YFSETQ. The DNA of the CDR3 is TGCGCCAGCAGCTTTGGGGACTCGAGCAATGAGCAGTTCTTC. This encodes CASSFGDSSNEQFF. Based on the CDR3 plus reference TRBV5-1 and TRBJ2-1, the full variable domain is KAGVTQTPRYLIKTRGQQVTLSCSPISGHRSVSWYQQTPGQGLQFLFEYFSETQRNKGNFPGRFSGRQFSNSRSEMNVSTLELGDSALYLCASSFGDSSNEQFFGPGTRLTVL.

The J gene is TRBJ2-3, the V gene TRBV7-3, with D hard to call. Per germline, CDR1 SGHTA and CDR2 FQGTGA. This CDR3 has 13 residues. The ends were cut back, 6 bases at V and 2 bases at J, with 9 bases in the middle. As DNA, the CDR3 is TGTGCCAGCAGTTCCGGGTCCACAGATACGCAGTATTTT. It specifies CASSSGSTDTQYF. The full variable domain, in which reference TRBV7-3 and TRBJ2-3 provide the parts outside the CDR3, is GAGVSQTPSNKVTEKGKYVELRCDPISGHTALYWYRQSLGQGPEFLIYFQGTGAADDSGLPNDRFFAVRPEGSVSTLKIQRTERGDSAVYLCASSSGSTDTQYFGPGTRLTVL.

The V and J genes are TRBV29-1 and TRBJ2-2; D uncertain. V lost 6 bases, J lost 2 bases, and 16 bases lay in between. This CDR3 is 15 amino acids long. Germline V CDR1 and CDR2: SQVTM, ANQGSEA. The CDR3 sequence is CSVVFGSSNTGELFF. The CDR3 bases are TGCAGCGTAGTTTTTGGTAGTTCAAACACCGGGGAGCTGTTTTTT.

The CDR3 DNA is TGTGCTAGTGGAGACTACAGGGGTTATGGCTACACCTTC. Translating it yields CASGDYRGYGYTF. The chain links TRBV12-5 to TRBJ1-2; the match to TRBD1 covers 7 bases. J lost 5 bases, V lost 6 bases, and 6 bases had no gene match. The CDR3 is made up of 13 amino acids. Germline CDR1 and CDR2: LGHNT and FRNRAP.

This sequence joins TRBV28 and TRBJ2-5; 8 bases match TRBD2. The CDR3 is 15 amino acids. Germline trimming cut 1 base from V and 2 bases from J; bases unmatched to any gene: 3. Germline CDR1 and CDR2: MDHEN and SYDVKM. The CDR3 DNA reads as TGTGCCAGCAGTTTATCTCTAGCGGGTCAAGAGACCCAGTACTTC. Translated: CASSLSLAGQETQYF.

The chain couples TRBV15 to TRBJ2-4; TRBD1 matches at 7 bases. V gave up 7 bases and J gave up 8 bases; unmatched junction bases: 11. Germline loops: CDR1 LNHNV, CDR2 YYDKDF (reference sequence). CDR3 size: 14 residues. In DNA form, the CDR3 reads TGTGCCACCAAGGGCCAGAAGGGGACAGACATTCAGTACTTC. Translating it yields CATKGQKGTDIQYF.

The V call is TRBV30, the J call TRBJ1-2; perhaps TRBD1 as D (5 bases). Trimming left V 5 bases short and J 6 bases short, with 13 bases between. Looked up from germline, CDR1 is GTSNPN and CDR2 is SVGIG (reference sequence). This CDR3 has 12 residues. CDR3 residues: CAWGAGLHGYTF. CDR3 bases: TGTGCCTGGGGGGCAGGCCTTCATGGCTACACCTTC.

DNA for the CDR3: TGTGCCAGCAGCTTAGGACTGCCCGAAAAACTGTTTTTT. Protein: CASSLGLPEKLFF. This chain uses TRBV7-9 with TRBJ1-4; unclear D gene. Germline assignment: CDR1 SEHNR and CDR2 FQNEAQ (reference sequence). V lost 1 base and J lost 8, with 8 bases in between. The CDR3 extends over 13 amino acids.

As concerns this clone: Mismatch with germline at one junction end may stem from a read error. The chain has TRBV7-9 and TRBJ1-4; 8 bases line up with TRBD1. This CDR3 has 16 residues. The germline V gene encodes CDR1 SEHNR and CDR2 FQNEAQ (reference sequence). The CDR3 region has the DNA TGTTCCAGCAGCCCTGGACAGGGTGGCACTAATGAAAAACTGTTTTTT. It is translated as CSSSPGQGGTNEKLFF.

The J gene is TRBJ2-1, the V gene TRBV6-1; D unclear. Trimming cost V 1 base and J 3 bases, with 7 bases left between them. The CDR3 spans 14 residues. Germline V CDR1 and CDR2: MNHNS, SASEGT. The CDR3 region is CASSEGEYYNEQFF. The DNA for the CDR3 is TGTGCCAGCAGTGAAGGAGAATACTACAATGAGCAGTTCTTC.

This clone was found once. This chain uses TRBV29-1 with TRBJ2-1; 9 bases align to TRBD2. The CDR3 loop spans 14 amino acids. The V gene's germline CDR1 is SQVTM and CDR2 ANQGSEA. Trimming cost V 2 bases and J 1 base; bases outside gene matches: 0. DNA for the CDR3: TGCAGCGTTGAAACTAGCGGGTCCTACAATGAGCAGTTCTTC. It codes for CSVETSGSYNEQFF.

This clone has only one observation. The chain recombines TRBV27 with TRBJ2-2, with a weak D call TRBD1 (5 bases). Germline assignment: CDR1 MNHEY and CDR2 SMNVEV (reference sequence). Trimming shortened V by 3 bases and J by 7 bases, and 12 bases separated the two germline ends. The CDR3 totals 14 residues. The CDR3 loop is CASSFQGRGGELFF. The CDR3 DNA sequence: TGTGCCAGCAGTTTTCAGGGAAGAGGCGGGGAGCTGTTTTTT.

This clone was found once. The chain is built from TRBV20-1 and TRBJ2-3, with D tentatively TRBD2 (5 bases). This CDR3 comprises 11 residues. Germline CDR1 is DFQATT and CDR2 is SNEGSKA (reference sequence). The V end was cut by 7 bases, the J end by 5 bases, with 10 bases between. CDR3 DNA: TGCAGTGTGGGCGCGGGAGATACGCAGTATTTT. This codes for CSVGAGDTQYF.

A note on this clone: Additional DNA sequences in this sample encode the identical CDR3. The V gene is TRBV2, the J gene TRBJ2-7, with TRBD1 matching 8 bases. CDR3 size: 12 residues. The germline CDR1 and CDR2 sequences are SNHLY and FYNNEI. J was trimmed by 3 bases and V by 6 bases; bases with no gene match: 1. CDR3 residues: CASSDRGYEQYF. The CDR3, as DNA: TGTGCCAGCAGCGACAGGGGCTACGAGCAGTACTTC.

The chain links TRBV5-1 to TRBJ1-2; 10 nucleotides agree with TRBD1. The CDR3 sequence is 14 residues long. V lost 0 bases to trimming and J lost 6 bases; unmatched junction nucleotides: 2. CDR1 is SGHRS, CDR2 YFSETQ, per germline. For the CDR3, the DNA is TGCGCCAGCAGCTTGGCGGGGACAGGGGATGGCTACACCTTC. It encodes CASSLAGTGDGYTF.

The chain combines TRBV11-2 with TRBJ2-5; D gene ambiguous. Germline-derived CDR1 and CDR2 are SGHAT and FQNNGV. The CDR3 is 14 residues long. V lost 4 bases, J lost 1 base, and 10 bases lay in between. CDR3 protein: CASSSRLGQETQYF. The CDR3 coding sequence is TGTGCCAGCAGCTCCCGCCTAGGCCAAGAGACCCAGTACTTC.

A single count supports this clone. The chain recombines TRBV10-1 with TRBJ2-7; the match to TRBD1 covers 7 bases. The CDR3 spans 15 residues. The germline CDR1 and CDR2 sequences are WNHNN and SYGVQD (reference sequence). V was clipped by 3 bases and J by 4 bases; unmatched bases: 9. This CDR3 is CASSDPGQRPYEQYF. DNA of the CDR3: TGCGCCAGCAGTGACCCGGGACAGAGACCTTACGAGCAGTACTTC.

This clone was observed a single time. This chain connects TRBV28 to TRBJ2-7, with D unclear. Per the germline V gene, CDR1 is MDHEN and CDR2 is SYDVKM. This CDR3 comprises 12 residues. Trimming took off 6 bases at V and 7 bases at J, with 13 bases between the two ends. This CDR3 reads CASREGVKEQYF. The CDR3 nucleotides are TGTGCCAGCAGAGAAGGAGTGAAAGAGCAGTACTTC.

The gene calls are TRBV5-8 and TRBJ1-5; D call uncertain. V lost 2 bases to trimming and J lost 2 bases, with 17 bases between them. Germline values: CDR1 SGHTS, CDR2 YDEGEE. The CDR3 is made up of 17 amino acids. For the CDR3, the DNA is TGTGCCAGCAGCTTTGTGGTTGGTACTTTCGGCAATCAGCCCCAGCATTTT. Its protein is CASSFVVGTFGNQPQHF.